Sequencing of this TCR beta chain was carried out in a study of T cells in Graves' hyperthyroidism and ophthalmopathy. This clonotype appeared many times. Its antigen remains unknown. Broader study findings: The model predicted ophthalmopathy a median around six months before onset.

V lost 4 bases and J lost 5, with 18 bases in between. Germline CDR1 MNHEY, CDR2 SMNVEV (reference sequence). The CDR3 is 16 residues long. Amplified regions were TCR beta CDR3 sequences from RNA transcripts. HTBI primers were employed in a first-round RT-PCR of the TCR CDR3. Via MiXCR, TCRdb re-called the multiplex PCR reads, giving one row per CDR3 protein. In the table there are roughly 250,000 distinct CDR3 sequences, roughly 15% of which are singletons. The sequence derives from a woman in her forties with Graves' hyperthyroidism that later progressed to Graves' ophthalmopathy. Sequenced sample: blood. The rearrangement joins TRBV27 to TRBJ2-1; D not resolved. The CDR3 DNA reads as TGTGCCAGCAGTTATACACTCCGTGGCTTTAACAATGAGCAGTTCTTC. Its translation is CASSYTLRGFNNEQFF.